These 2 T cell receptor beta chains originate from one sample sequenced in a study of long-term antiretroviral therapy in people with HIV. With survey level as its setting, the immunoSEQ assay was v3.0. TCRdb's copy holds only in-frame clones and misses some; the assay was immunoSEQ multiplex PCR. Altogether 7,400 or so clones are present, 65% to 75% being singletons, with the ten largest covering around 17%. The specimen comprised unsorted PBMCs, sampled 0.9 years before starting antiretroviral therapy. Receptors originate from a man aged 35-49 years with HIV.

This clone was counted only a few times. The chain has TRBV13 and TRBJ2-1, with 10 bases lining up with TRBD2. Germline CDR1 is PRHDT and CDR2 is FYEKMQ (reference sequence). The J segment lost 4 bases and the V segment lost 3 bases, leaving 3 bases of the junction unmatched. The length of the CDR3 is 15 residues. The CDR3 DNA follows: TGTGCCAGCAGCTTGGCTAGCGGGGGATACAATGAGCAGTTCTTC. Its translation: CASSLASGGYNEQFF.

The V gene is TRBV4-3, the J gene TRBJ2-1; D gene ambiguous. The V end lost 0 bases, the J end lost 0 bases, and 6 bases lay between the germline ends. This CDR3 has 15 amino acids. Per the germline V gene, CDR1 is LGHNA and CDR2 is YSLEER. DNA for the CDR3: TGCGCCAGCAGCCAAGACGTTAGCTCCTACAATGAGCAGTTCTTC. It codes for CASSQDVSSYNEQFF.